One sample yielded the 16 T cell receptor beta chains listed below, sequenced in a study of T cells in Graves' hyperthyroidism and ophthalmopathy. The CDR3 regions of TCR beta were amplified from RNA transcripts. First-round RT-PCR of the TCR CDR3 relied on the HTBI primer set. TCRdb redid the calling of the multiplex PCR reads with MiXCR, one entry per CDR3 protein. The sample has 400,000 to 500,000 distinct CDR3 sequences; approximately 15% are singletons. Specimen: blood. The receptors shown here come from a woman in her late teens or twenties with Graves' hyperthyroidism.

There are many counts of this clonotype. V gene TRBV5-1 combines with J gene TRBJ1-6; D is uncertain. This CDR3 is 15 amino acids long. Germline V gene lookup returns CDR1 SGHRS and CDR2 YFSETQ. Deletions cut 0 bases from V and 7 bases from J, with 11 bases between. This CDR3 is CASSLDGPGNSPLHF. In nucleotides, the CDR3 is TGCGCCAGCAGCTTGGATGGGCCAGGAAATTCACCCCTCCACTTT.

This clonotype has only a few counts. The rearrangement links TRBV28 to TRBJ2-7; 14 bases map to TRBD2. CDR3 length: 17 residues. Germline V lookup: CDR1 MDHEN, CDR2 SYDVKM. V was pared by 5 bases and J by 2 bases, with 8 bases of the junction left unmatched. The CDR3 here is CASSPQRLAGGPYEQYF. CDR3 nucleotide sequence: TGTGCCAGCAGTCCACAACGACTAGCGGGAGGGCCCTACGAGCAGTACTTC.

The chain couples TRBV19 to TRBJ2-7, with 11 bases identical to TRBD2. After removal of 8 bases from V and 5 bases from J, the junction contained 11 bases not matched to a gene. The germline V gene has CDR1 LNHDA and CDR2 SQIVND (reference sequence). The CDR3 consists of 15 residues. The CDR3 spells CASARLAGRGNEQYF. The CDR3 DNA reads TGTGCCAGTGCCAGACTAGCGGGACGAGGAAACGAGCAGTACTTC.

CDR3 sequence reads: CASQGTSGGYNEQFF. In DNA form, the CDR3 reads TGTGCCAGCCAGGGCACTAGCGGAGGCTACAATGAGCAGTTCTTC. The rearrangement links TRBV10-3 to TRBJ2-1; TRBD2 matches at 8 bases. V was pared by 10 bases and J by 3 bases, with 11 bases of the junction left unmatched. This CDR3 is 15 amino acids long. Germline loops: CDR1 ENHRY, CDR2 SYGVKD.

A few counts support this clonotype. The chain links TRBV10-3 to TRBJ2-1, with no clear D. CDR1 is ENHRY and CDR2 is SYGVKD in the germline V gene. This CDR3 comprises 12 residues. The V gene lost 4 bases and the J gene lost 7 bases, with 8 bases spanning the gap. In DNA, the CDR3 is TGTGCCATCAGTGTATCAGAGAATGAGCAGTTCTTC. Amino acids: CAISVSENEQFF.

The sample holds many counts of this clonotype. This chain connects TRBV24-1 to TRBJ2-2; D is possibly TRBD1 (6 bases). Trimming left V 3 bases short and J 5 bases short, with 12 bases between. Per the germline V gene, CDR1 is KGHDR and CDR2 is SFDVKD. The CDR3 runs 15 residues. This CDR3 is CATSDPQGKTGELFF. For the CDR3, the DNA is TGTGCCACCAGTGATCCACAGGGAAAGACCGGGGAGCTGTTTTTT.

This clonotype was observed a few times. An end of the junction does not agree with germline; a read error may underlie this. This chain links TRBV20-1 with TRBJ2-1; D is possibly TRBD1 (7 bases). Germline V gives CDR1 DFQATT, CDR2 SNEGSKA (reference sequence). CDR3 length: 18 amino acids. The CDR3 DNA is TGCGGTGCTACGGGGGCAGGGGGGTCCAATACTAGGGAGAATGAGCAGTTCTTC. Residues: CGATGAGGSNTRENEQFF.

A word on this clonotype: Possible read error: a much larger clone is one base away. The V call is TRBV3-1, the J call TRBJ1-5; D is undetermined. Germline assignment: CDR1 LGHDT and CDR2 YNNKEL (reference sequence). V lost 1 base and J lost 4, with 11 bases in between. The CDR3 contains 15 residues. The CDR3 region has the DNA TGTGCCAGCAGCCAAGGTTGGAAGGAGAATCAGCCCCAGCATTTT. Its protein is CASSQGWKENQPQHF.

The count of this clonotype is one. This sequence joins TRBV5-1 and TRBJ2-7; D perhaps matches TRBD1 (8 bases). This CDR3 contains 18 residues. Germline V gives CDR1 SGHRS, CDR2 YFSETQ. V lost 0 bases and J lost 6, with 25 bases in between. The CDR3 is CASSLGSGTGLRSLEQYV. The CDR3 coding sequence is TGCGCCAGCAGCTTGGGAAGCGGGACAGGCCTCCGATCCCTCGAGCAGTACGTC.

This clonotype was counted ten times or more. The chain recombines TRBV10-2 with TRBJ2-7; TRBD1 matches at 8 bases. Trimming removed 7 bases from V and 2 bases from J; junction bases left unmatched: 10. Germline assignment: CDR1 WSHSY and CDR2 SAAADI. This CDR3 region has 15 residues. DNA for the CDR3: TGCGCCAGCAACCCGGAGGACAGGGCCGCCTACGAGCAGTACTTC. Its protein is CASNPEDRAAYEQYF.

This clonotype was picked up many times. This chain connects TRBV2 to TRBJ2-1; 13 bases agree with TRBD2. J gave up 3 bases and V 5 bases, and 7 bases lay outside the gene matches. Germline CDR1 and CDR2: SNHLY and FYNNEI. The CDR3 length is 17 residues. Written as DNA, the CDR3 is TGTGCCAGCAGTCGAGGACTAGCGGGAGTAGTCTACAATGAGCAGTTCTTC. It yields the protein CASSRGLAGVVYNEQFF.

This clonotype was counted at least ten times. The chain couples TRBV12-3 or TRBV12-4 to TRBJ2-5, with 7 positions matching TRBD1. The CDR3 runs 13 residues. Unmatched junction bases numbered 7, after V lost 3 bases and J lost 9 bases. In nucleotides, the CDR3 is TGTGCCAGCAGTTTCGGCGGCCAGGGGGCCCAGTACTTC. Protein product: CASSFGGQGAQYF.

This clonotype was observed at least ten times. The chain employs TRBV30 and TRBJ2-1, with 7 bases identical to TRBD1. This CDR3 contains 12 residues. Trimming cost V 5 bases and J 8 bases; bases outside gene matches: 6. Germline V CDR1 and CDR2: GTSNPN, SVGIG (reference sequence). CDR3: CAWGDSWYEQFF. For the CDR3, the DNA is TGTGCCTGGGGGGACAGTTGGTATGAGCAGTTCTTC.

This clonotype was seen ten or more times. This chain connects TRBV7-9 to TRBJ2-1; D is ambiguous. The CDR3 is made up of 14 amino acids. The germline gives CDR1 SEHNR, CDR2 FQNEAQ (reference sequence). V gave up 0 bases and J gave up 6 bases, with 9 bases separating them. The CDR3 DNA reads as TGTGCCAGCAGCTTAGCTCAGGTGGGCAATGAGCAGTTCTTC. Its translation: CASSLAQVGNEQFF.

In regard to this clonotype: The junction and the germline gene differ at one end; a read error may be behind it. V is TRBV5-1 and J is TRBJ1-3, with 7 bases that match TRBD1. The CDR3 loop spans 16 amino acids. Germline assignment: CDR1 SGHRS and CDR2 YFSETQ. CDR3 nucleotide sequence: TGCGCCAGCAGCCAATCGACAGGGTCGTCTGGAAACACCACATATTTT. This gives the protein CASSQSTGSSGNTTYF.

There are many counts of this clonotype. The genes are TRBV27 and TRBJ2-5; unclear D gene. The CDR3 contains 13 residues. The germline V gene has CDR1 MNHEY and CDR2 SMNVEV (reference sequence). Trimming removed 5 bases from V and 2 bases from J, with 9 bases in between. The CDR3 DNA reads as TGTGCCAGCAGTCAGCGTCAACAAGAGACCCAGTACTTC. Translation: CASSQRQQETQYF.